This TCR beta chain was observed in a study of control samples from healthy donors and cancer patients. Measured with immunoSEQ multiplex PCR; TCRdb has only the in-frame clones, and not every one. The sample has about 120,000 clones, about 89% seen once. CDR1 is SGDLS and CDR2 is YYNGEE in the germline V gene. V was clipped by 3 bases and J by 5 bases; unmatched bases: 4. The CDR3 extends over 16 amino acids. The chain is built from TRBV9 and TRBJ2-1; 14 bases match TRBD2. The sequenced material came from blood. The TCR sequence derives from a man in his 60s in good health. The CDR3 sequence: CASSAPGLAGDNEQFF. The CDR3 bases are TGTGCCAGCAGCGCGCCGGGACTAGCGGGAGACAATGAGCAGTTCTTC.